Listed here are 28 T cell receptor beta chains from one sample, sequenced in a study of Ad26.COV2.S vaccination and SARS-CoV-2 variants. This table comes from immunoSEQ multiplex PCR, and its TCRdb copy is limited to in-frame clones, with some not included. Found here are around 240,000 clones, 88% of them singletons; the top ten hold approximately 11%. Stated treatment: some 20 received Ad26.COV2.S at low or high dose, single or two shots; about 5 received placebo; per-sample allocation not given. Collection of the samples took place on day 63 after the first injection of vaccine or placebo. The input for sequencing was peripheral blood, taken in a trial of Ad26.COV2.S vaccine versus placebo. These receptor sequences come from a person aged 18-60 years who received the Ad26.COV2.S COVID-19 vaccine or a placebo.

This chain links TRBV28 with TRBJ1-2; 10 nucleotides align to TRBD1. Per germline, CDR1 MDHEN and CDR2 SYDVKM. The junction had 6 bases not matched to a gene; V was cut back by 6 bases and J by 5 bases. The CDR3 contains 14 residues. CDR3 in amino acids: CASRTGTGAYGYTF. CDR3 nucleotide sequence: TGTGCCAGCAGAACCGGGACAGGGGCATATGGCTACACCTTC.

The chain recombines TRBV7-2 with TRBJ2-5, with 14 positions matching TRBD2. Unmatched junction bases numbered 10, after V lost 5 bases and J lost 2 bases. Germline values: CDR1 SGHTA, CDR2 FQGNSA. The CDR3 has 18 residues. As DNA, the CDR3 is TGTGCCAGCAGCCTTAACCACTGGACTAGCGGGGGGCAAGAGACCCAGTACTTC. Its protein is CASSLNHWTSGGQETQYF.

The rearrangement links TRBV30 to TRBJ2-1, with D possibly TRBD2 on 5 matching bases. The germline CDR1 and CDR2 sequences are GTSNPN and SVGIG (reference sequence). The CDR3 covers 12 residues. Trimming took 0 bases from V and 6 from J, leaving 6 bases between them. Here the CDR3 reads CAWSVGSNEQFF. In DNA, the CDR3 is TGTGCCTGGAGTGTAGGGAGCAATGAGCAGTTCTTC.

V usage is TRBV30 and J usage is TRBJ1-1; perhaps TRBD1 as D (6 bases). Germline V gives CDR1 GTSNPN, CDR2 SVGIG (reference sequence). V was trimmed by 2 bases and J by 1 base, leaving 11 bases between them. The CDR3 runs 14 residues. The CDR3 DNA reads as TGTGCCTGGAGTAAACAGGGCGCGAACACTGAAGCTTTCTTT. This sequence encodes CAWSKQGANTEAFF.

V is TRBV18 and J is TRBJ1-6; D is ambiguous. Germline V gives CDR1 KGHSH, CDR2 LQKENI. V lost 5 bases and J lost 7, with 9 bases in between. There are 13 residues in the CDR3. The CDR3 sequence is CASSFDPNSPLHF. CDR3 nucleotide sequence: TGTGCCAGCTCATTCGATCCAAATTCACCCCTCCACTTT.

The chain is built from TRBV9 and TRBJ2-3; D possibly corresponds to TRBD1 (6 bases). The CDR3 is 16 amino acids. Trimming left V 0 bases short and J 1 base short, with 12 bases between. Germline CDR1 is SGDLS and CDR2 is YYNGEE. The CDR3 region has the DNA TGTGCCAGCAGCGTAGCAGGGGAAAGGGGCACAGATACGCAGTATTTT. It specifies CASSVAGERGTDTQYF.

A few counts support this clone. The CDR3 nucleotides are TGTGCCATCTCCCCTGTGGAATCCAGAATCCCAAGATCTGCCTACGAGCAGTACTTC. It translates to CAISPVESRIPRSAYEQYF. V usage is TRBV28 and J usage is TRBJ2-7; D unclear. V was clipped by 10 bases and J by 2 bases, with 33 bases between them. CDR3 size: 19 residues. Germline CDR1 reads MDHEN; CDR2 reads SYDVKM.

The chain links TRBV7-9 to TRBJ2-3; maybe TRBD2 (6 bases). This CDR3 has 13 amino acids. The V end was cut by 5 bases, the J end by 6 bases, with 12 bases between. Germline loops: CDR1 SEHNR, CDR2 FQNEAQ (reference sequence). The CDR3: CASSGGMVDTQYF. The CDR3, as DNA: TGTGCCAGCAGCGGAGGGATGGTGGATACGCAGTATTTT.

Here the CDR3 DNA reads TGTGCCATCAGTGGGACCGCTAAGAGCTCCTACAATGAGCAGTTCTTC. Protein sequence: CAISGTAKSSYNEQFF. The rearrangement links TRBV10-3 to TRBJ2-1; D unresolved. V lost 4 bases and J 0 bases, leaving 13 bases between the germline ends. Germline V gene data show CDR1 as ENHRY and CDR2 as SYGVKD. The CDR3 extends over 16 amino acids.

This chain uses TRBV7-3 with TRBJ2-5, with D unresolved. The length of the CDR3 is 13 residues. V was shortened by 0 bases and J by 2 bases, with 4 bases between the two germline ends. Germline values: CDR1 SGHTA, CDR2 FQGTGA. CDR3 DNA: TGTGCCAGCAGCTTAACGCGACAAGAGACCCAGTACTTC. This gives the protein CASSLTRQETQYF.

This chain joins TRBV10-3 and TRBJ2-5, with TRBD2 matching 8 bases. V gave up 10 bases and J gave up 6 bases; unmatched junction bases: 13. CDR1 is ENHRY, CDR2 SYGVKD, per germline. The CDR3 totals 14 residues. The CDR3 sequence: CATFSGLGRQTQYF. The CDR3 DNA is TGTGCCACCTTTTCGGGACTAGGGAGGCAGACCCAGTACTTC.

This clone appeared a single time. The chain combines TRBV16 with TRBJ2-3; D unclear. Germline V gene sequence: CDR1 KGHSY, CDR2 FQNENV. V shed 0 bases and J shed 6 bases, with 10 bases lying between them. There are 14 residues in the CDR3. CDR3 sequence reads: CASSQSVRKDTQYF. The CDR3 coding sequence is TGTGCCAGCAGCCAATCTGTTAGGAAGGATACGCAGTATTTT.

This clone came up once. The genes are TRBV28 and TRBJ2-6; 10 nucleotides line up with TRBD1. The CDR3 totals 18 residues. The J segment lost 4 bases and the V segment lost 2 bases, leaving 8 bases of the junction unmatched. Germline CDR1 reads MDHEN; CDR2 reads SYDVKM. The CDR3 DNA follows: TGTGCCAGCAGTTTAAGGGACAGGGGTTTTTCCGGGGCCAACGTCCTGACTTTC. Translating gives CASSLRDRGFSGANVLTF.

This clone was seen only once. V usage is TRBV7-9 and J usage is TRBJ1-2; D is uncertain. Germline CDR1 and CDR2: SEHNR and FQNEAQ (reference sequence). V was pared by 5 bases and J by 7 bases, with 14 bases between. The CDR3 loop spans 13 amino acids. For the CDR3, the DNA is TGTGCCAGCAGCCACAGCGGGGAGGCTGGCTACACCTTC. Its translation is CASSHSGEAGYTF.

The chain links TRBV19 to TRBJ1-5; D uncertain. V was pared by 6 bases and J by 2 bases, with 8 bases between. Germline CDR1 and CDR2: LNHDA and SQIVND (reference sequence). The CDR3 has 13 residues. The CDR3: CASRTIGNQPQHF. The CDR3 DNA reads as TGTGCCAGTAGGACGATTGGCAATCAGCCCCAGCATTTT.

The rearrangement joins TRBV6-4 to TRBJ2-5; D gene ambiguous. With 4 bases removed from V and 4 bases from J, the gap between germline ends came to 10 bases. Germline V gene lookup returns CDR1 MRHNA and CDR2 SNTAGT. This CDR3 is 13 amino acids long. The CDR3 sequence: CASSVASRETQYF. The CDR3 region has the DNA TGTGCCAGCAGTGTGGCTAGTCGAGAGACCCAGTACTTC.

The table lists this clone with a count of one. This sequence joins TRBV3-1 (or the pseudogene TRBV3-2) and TRBJ1-5; tentative D call: TRBD1 (5 bases). Germline V gene lookup returns CDR1 LGHDT and CDR2 YNNKEL (reference sequence). The V and J ends lost 4 bases and 0 bases respectively, with 10 bases between them. The CDR3 has 15 amino acids. The CDR3 loop reads CASSRGGNSNQPQHF. The CDR3 DNA is TGTGCCAGCAGCCGGGGGGGAAATAGCAATCAGCCCCAGCATTTT.

This rearrangement joins TRBV24-1 to TRBJ1-1; no firm D call. The germline V gene has CDR1 KGHDR and CDR2 SFDVKD. The CDR3 spans 13 residues. Trimming stripped 5 bases from V and 8 bases from J, with 14 bases between. In nucleotides, the CDR3 is TGTGCCACCAGTGCTCTCGGACGGAACGAAGCTTTCTTT. Translating it yields CATSALGRNEAFF.

This clone was detected only a few times. The chain recombines TRBV4-1 with TRBJ1-2, with no clear D. The CDR3 covers 14 residues. Germline loops: CDR1 MGHRA, CDR2 YSYEKL. The V end was cut by 1 base, the J end by 8 bases, with 14 bases between. The CDR3 nucleotides read TGCGCCAGCAGCCAAGCCCACGGCCTGGGGGGCTACACCTTC. Its translation: CASSQAHGLGGYTF.

V is TRBV28 and J is TRBJ1-5, with 9 bases identical to TRBD1. CDR1 is MDHEN, CDR2 SYDVKM, per germline. The V segment lost 5 bases and the J segment 4 bases; nucleotides outside the gene matches: 6. This CDR3 has 15 amino acids. The CDR3 loop reads CASSPWDRENQPQHF. CDR3 DNA: TGTGCCAGCAGTCCCTGGGACAGGGAGAATCAGCCCCAGCATTTT. Drawing the rest from reference TRBV28 and TRBJ1-5, the complete variable domain is DVKVTQSSRYLVKRTGEKVFLECVQDMDHENMFWYRQDPGLGLRLIYFSYDVKMKEKGDIPEGYSVSREKKERFSLILESASTNQTSMYLCASSPWDRENQPQHFGDGTRLSIL.

The chain has TRBV5-1 and TRBJ2-3; D ambiguous. The CDR3 is made up of 17 amino acids. Germline V gene sequence: CDR1 SGHRS, CDR2 YFSETQ. The germline V and J ends were trimmed by 0 bases and 0 bases, with 14 bases remaining between them. For the CDR3, the DNA is TGCGCCAGCAGCTTGGGGGCAGGAGCGTCTAGCACAGATACGCAGTATTTT. Protein: CASSLGAGASSTDTQYF.

The V call is TRBV10-3, the J call TRBJ2-7; D is uncertain. V was pared by 2 bases and J by 2 bases, with 13 bases between. Germline values: CDR1 ENHRY, CDR2 SYGVKD. There are 15 residues in the CDR3. The CDR3 coding sequence is TGTGCCATCAGTGAGGTAGGACGCACTACCTACGAGCAGTACTTC. Amino acid sequence: CAISEVGRTTYEQYF.

The chain carries TRBV29-1 and TRBJ1-5; TRBD1 is a possible D gene (5 bases). V was trimmed by 4 bases and J by 11 bases, leaving 24 bases between them. The V gene's germline CDR1 is SQVTM and CDR2 ANQGSEA. The CDR3 runs 15 residues. CDR3 region: CSVVEVQGEDQAQHF. For the CDR3, the DNA is TGCAGCGTTGTCGAGGTCCAGGGAGAAGATCAAGCCCAGCATTTT.

In this sample, this clone turned up a few times. V gene TRBV3-1 (or the pseudogene TRBV3-2) combines with J gene TRBJ1-6; 7 nucleotides align to TRBD1. V gave up 2 bases and J gave up 7 bases; unmatched junction bases: 2. Germline values: CDR1 LGHDT, CDR2 YNNKEL (reference sequence). The CDR3 has 14 residues. The chain's CDR3 is CASSQTGDNSPLHF. The CDR3 region has the DNA TGTGCCAGCAGCCAAACAGGGGACAATTCACCCCTCCACTTT.

The V call is TRBV4-3, the J call TRBJ1-4, with 7 nucleotides matching TRBD1. Trimming removed 6 bases from V and 6 bases from J; junction bases left unmatched: 7. The CDR3 length is 14 residues. Germline V gives CDR1 LGHNA, CDR2 YSLEER. The CDR3 protein is CASREQGYDEKLFF. The CDR3 nucleotides read TGCGCCAGCAGGGAACAGGGGTATGATGAAAAACTGTTTTTT.

This chain joins TRBV6-2 or TRBV6-3 and TRBJ2-5; possible D gene TRBD1, 6 bases. Germline V gives CDR1 MNHEY, CDR2 SVGEGT. The CDR3 contains 14 residues. Trimming took off 6 bases at V and 3 bases at J, with 14 bases between the two ends. As DNA, the CDR3 is TGTGCCAGCAGCTGGATAACAGGGAAAGAGACCCAGTACTTC. It specifies CASSWITGKETQYF.

The chain combines TRBV19 with TRBJ2-7; possible D gene TRBD2, 5 bases. The CDR3 sequence is 14 residues long. The germline V gene encodes CDR1 LNHDA and CDR2 SQIVND (reference sequence). Trimming left V 3 bases short and J 0 bases short, with 9 bases between. The CDR3 nucleotides read TGTGCCAGTAGTATTTTCGAGGGCTCCTACGAGCAGTACTTC. This sequence encodes CASSIFEGSYEQYF.

This chain connects TRBV19 to TRBJ1-1, with D unclear. Trimming took 3 bases from V and 1 from J, leaving 9 bases between them. There are 14 residues in the CDR3. The V gene's germline CDR1 is LNHDA and CDR2 SQIVND (reference sequence). The CDR3 spells CASSMGRENTEAFF. In nucleotides, the CDR3 is TGTGCCAGTAGTATGGGTCGGGAGAACACTGAAGCTTTCTTT.